This TCR beta chain was obtained from a study of blood T cell repertoires in COVID-19 (TCRdb year 2020). Regarding the complete study: The collaborator samples originated in the United States, Italy and Spain and spanned the acute and convalescent phases of COVID-19. The prospective study material was composed of cDNA or gDNA derived from T cells, B-cell-depleted T cells, or PBMCs. Nearly every sample came with metadata listing a de-identified subject ID, COVID-19 status, age in years and sex. Deeply sampled blood TCRbeta repertoires from subjects exposed to, actively infected with, or recovered from COVID-19 were included in the dataset. Where HLA class I and class II types were available, the types were taken from metadata supplied by the sample provider, not from assay-based typing. A freely available public database, intended as a resource for researchers studying the immune response to SARS-CoV-2, is where the repertoires were released. Samples came from the ongoing ImmuneRACE study (first 160 participants) plus 1,254 subjects from 6 global collaborators.

As regards this clone: This receptor's antigen is unknown. No much larger clone is present one base from it, and per-base qualities are unavailable.

The immunoSEQ Assay, a bias-controlled multiplex PCR, was used to amplify TCRbeta CDR3 regions from genomic DNA. From the authors' description of their analysis: Nucleated cell counts per sample were estimated from amplification of reference gene primers within the assay. To quantify the absolute abundance of each unique TCRbeta CDR3 rearrangement, sequence reads were collapsed and filtered. Productive Simpson clonality was computed per sample as the square root of Simpson's diversity index over productive rearrangements. As stored in TCRdb, this immuneACCESS dataset retains in-frame rearrangements with V and J assigned. A fraction of the clones does not appear; measured against another copy, unresolved V genes explain less than half of the discrepancy, and the remainder lacks a known reason. The D gene and trimming were derived from the DNA, and the V and J assignments and clone size from that table. Across this sample there are 200,000 to 300,000 clones, with 85% to 90% seen only once. Of the sample, roughly 4% is held by the ten largest clones.

Participants in the prospective study were enrolled through a virtual design, were aged about 18 to 90 years, and lived in 24 United States geographic areas. Cohort assignment in the prospective study relied on participant-reported clinical history from a screening survey and a study questionnaire. Mobile phlebotomists in the prospective study collected whole blood, serum and a nasopharyngeal or oropharyngeal swab from every participant. Additional blood draws and questionnaires over an approximately two-month period could optionally be provided by prospective study participants. Before DNA extraction, blood samples from the prospective study were shipped at room temperature or frozen. The full study reports these points: The amount of clinical and demographic metadata varied by source and participant and was provided uncurated.

Sequenced: PBMCs or T cells enriched from blood (not recorded which). The receptor was isolated from a woman in her 30s with acute COVID-19.

The DNA sequence is given as TGTGCCAGCTGGGGCAGAGGACGGATACGCTCCTACGAGCAGTACTTC. The resulting protein is CASWGRGRIRSYEQYF. The sequence joins TRBV28 to TRBJ2-7, with TRBD1 perhaps the D gene, on 5 matching bases. The germline V gene provides CDR1 MDHEN and CDR2 SYDVKM. At the junction V is shortened by 8 bases and J by 0 bases, with 20 bases in between. From the cysteine through the phenylalanine, the CDR3 covers 16 amino acids. Only the CDR3 DNA is retained, 48 bases long and in frame from the first base. With all but the CDR3 taken from the reference TRBV28 and TRBJ2-7 genes, the full variable domain is: DVKVTQSSRYLVKRTGEKVFLECVQDMDHENMFWYRQDPGLGLRLIYFSYDVKMKEKGDIPEGYSVSREKKERFSLILESASTNQTSMYLCASWGRGRIRSYEQYFGPGTRLTVT.